This section outlines one T cell receptor beta chain sequence together with its context. Some clones are missing from TCRdb's copy, which holds only in-frame ones; the method was immunoSEQ multiplex PCR. The table lists some 16,000 clones, approximately 83% of them singletons. V lost 8 bases, J lost 5 bases, and 18 bases lay in between. The germline gives CDR1 MGHRA, CDR2 YSYEKL. The CDR3 covers 15 residues. This sample is drawn from a study of PD-1 blockade in classical Hodgkin lymphoma. On the study more broadly: Every 2 weeks, patients had 3 mg/kg nivolumab intravenously.

All trial patients relapsed after autologous stem cell transplantation. The chain joins TRBV4-1 to TRBJ1-4; D gene unclear. The input for sequencing was peripheral blood mononuclear cells (PBMCs), taken before the second cycle of nivolumab. This clonotype was obtained from a human donor with classical Hodgkin lymphoma. The CDR3 protein is CASRTLGNVNEKLFF. In DNA form, the CDR3 reads TGCGCCAGCCGCACCCTAGGGAATGTCAATGAAAAACTGTTTTTT.